Presented here are 27 T cell receptor beta chains from one specimen sequenced in a study of PD-L1 blockade in urothelial cancer. Time point in this sample: peripheral blood 6 weeks after treatment start. Clones were read by immunoSEQ multiplex PCR, and TCRdb kept only the in-frame ones, dropping some. The data contain 35,000 to 55,000 clones, 80% to 90% of them singletons. The sequencing here drew on PBMCs, taken around atezolizumab (anti-PD-L1) treatment. The receptor set was obtained from a man between 60 and 70 years old with urothelial cancer.

This CDR3 is CASSLREGVDWEAFF. CDR3 bases: TGCGCCAGCAGCTTGAGGGAGGGTGTGGACTGGGAAGCTTTCTTT. The rearrangement joins TRBV5-1 to TRBJ1-1; no clear D gene. Trimming removed 1 base at V and 8 bases at J, with 18 bases between. Germline V lookup: CDR1 SGHRS, CDR2 YFSETQ. CDR3 length: 15 amino acids.

This chain uses TRBV27 with TRBJ1-2, with D possibly being TRBD1 (6 bases). Trimming cost V 8 bases and J 8 bases, with 18 bases left between them. Germline V gene sequence: CDR1 MNHEY, CDR2 SMNVEV (reference sequence). This CDR3 is 13 amino acids long. In nucleotides, the CDR3 is TGTGCCAGCCACCCGAGGGGGGGGGACGGCTACACCTTC. It specifies CASHPRGGDGYTF.

The chain uses TRBV15 and TRBJ1-1; D unresolved. CDR1 and CDR2 from the germline V gene are LNHNV and YYDKDF (reference sequence). The CDR3 spans 16 residues. V was clipped by 5 bases and J by 0 bases, with 16 bases between them. The CDR3 loop reads CATSLELRGMNTEAFF. The CDR3 DNA sequence: TGTGCCACCAGCCTCGAGTTAAGAGGGATGAACACTGAAGCTTTCTTT.

This chain uses TRBV19 with TRBJ1-1; unclear D gene. V was pared by 4 bases and J by 3 bases, with 9 bases between. Germline CDR1 reads LNHDA; CDR2 reads SQIVND (reference sequence). The CDR3 runs 13 residues. The CDR3 bases are TGTGCCAGTAGTAACCTCGGGGACACTGAAGCTTTCTTT. It yields the protein CASSNLGDTEAFF.

The chain links TRBV7-9 to TRBJ2-7; TRBD2 aligns across 9 bases. CDR1 and CDR2 (germline): SEHNR, FQNEAQ (reference sequence). This CDR3 is 15 amino acids long. The ends lost 4 bases at V and 3 bases at J; junction bases unmatched: 7. The CDR3 loop is CASSSTGTSIYEQYF. Written as DNA, the CDR3 is TGTGCCAGCAGCTCCACCGGGACTAGCATCTACGAGCAGTACTTC.

This chain connects TRBV7-8 to TRBJ1-5, with TRBD1 as a possible D gene (5 bases). The ends were cut back, 1 base at V and 4 bases at J, with 11 bases in the middle. Germline CDR1 and CDR2: SGHVS and FQNEAQ. This CDR3 has 15 amino acids. The CDR3: CASSLVGQGNQPQHF. CDR3 bases: TGTGCCAGCAGCTTAGTAGGGCAGGGAAATCAGCCCCAGCATTTT.

The chain combines TRBV5-4 with TRBJ1-4; the D gene is possibly TRBD1 (5 bases). The CDR3 is 16 residues long. Trimming cost V 3 bases and J 0 bases, with 12 bases left between them. Germline loops: CDR1 SGHNT, CDR2 YYREEE (reference sequence). The CDR3 DNA follows: TGTGCCAGCAGCTGGGGGGGTGGAGCAACTAATGAAAAACTGTTTTTT. Its translation: CASSWGGGATNEKLFF.

This chain links TRBV7-8 with TRBJ2-7; D unclear. V lost 6 bases to trimming and J lost 0 bases, with 21 bases between them. The CDR3 is 17 amino acids. Germline V gene sequence: CDR1 SGHVS, CDR2 FQNEAQ. Here the CDR3 reads CASSLSEELLSSYEQYF. CDR3 sequence (DNA): TGTGCCAGCAGTCTATCCGAGGAGCTCCTGAGCTCCTACGAGCAGTACTTC.

In this sample, this clone turned up a few times. As DNA, the CDR3 is TGTGCCAGTAGTTCCCTAACGGGACAGGGTGGTGGCTACACCTTC. Its protein product is CASSSLTGQGGGYTF. The chain uses TRBV19 and TRBJ1-2, with 9 bases aligning to TRBD1. The length of the CDR3 is 15 residues. The trim removed 5 bases at V and 7 bases at J, leaving 11 bases unmatched. Germline-derived CDR1 and CDR2 are LNHDA and SQIVND (reference sequence).

This clone was picked up one time. The chain joins TRBV27 to TRBJ1-2; no reliable D call. The CDR3 has 13 residues. CDR1 and CDR2 (germline): MNHEY, SMNVEV (reference sequence). V was clipped by 5 bases and J by 4 bases, with 11 bases between them. CDR3 loop: CASSPRTGYGYTF. For the CDR3, the DNA is TGTGCCAGCAGTCCTAGGACTGGCTATGGCTACACCTTC.

The CDR3: CASSSISVDRARNQPQHF. CDR3 bases: TGTGCCAGCAGTTCGATCTCCGTAGACAGGGCCCGCAATCAGCCCCAGCATTTT. The rearrangement joins TRBV27 to TRBJ1-5, with 7 nucleotides matching TRBD1. The germline V gene has CDR1 MNHEY and CDR2 SMNVEV (reference sequence). This CDR3 is built from 18 residues. V trimming: 4 bases; J trimming: 2 bases; junction bases outside the gene matches: 14.

The chain links TRBV28 to TRBJ2-7; 8 bases are shared with TRBD1. CDR1 and CDR2 from the germline V gene are MDHEN and SYDVKM. The trim removed 6 bases at V and 0 bases at J, leaving 16 bases unmatched. The CDR3 loop spans 18 amino acids. DNA for the CDR3: TGTGCCAGCAGCCTAGGAGCAGGGGGCTCGCAGATCTCCTACGAGCAGTACTTC. It encodes CASSLGAGGSQISYEQYF.

This clone was detected a few times. The chain uses TRBV5-6 and TRBJ1-5; D gene ambiguous. This CDR3 is 12 amino acids long. Looked up from germline, CDR1 is SGHDT and CDR2 is YYEEEE. Trimming removed 0 bases from V and 9 bases from J, with 7 bases in between. The CDR3: CASSLEAGPQHF. CDR3 DNA: TGTGCCAGCAGCTTGGAGGCAGGGCCCCAGCATTTT.

The DNA for the CDR3 is TGTGCCAGCAGCTTAGACGGGATAGCAAATCAGCCCCAGCATTTT. It yields the protein CASSLDGIANQPQHF. This chain connects TRBV7-2 to TRBJ1-5; D gene ambiguous. The CDR3 loop spans 15 amino acids. Trimming left V 1 base short and J 4 bases short, with 11 bases between. The germline CDR1 and CDR2 sequences are SGHTA and FQGNSA. The full variable domain, its missing parts supplied by reference TRBV7-2 and TRBJ1-5, is GAGVSQSPSNKVTEKGKDVELRCDPISGHTALYWYRQSLGQGLEFLIYFQGNSAPDKSGLPSDRFSAERTGGSVSTLTIQRTQQEDSAVYLCASSLDGIANQPQHFGDGTRLSIL.

The J gene is TRBJ1-1, the V gene TRBV5-1; D might be TRBD1 (6 bases). This CDR3 spans 15 amino acids. V was cut by 4 bases and J by 4 bases, with 17 bases left in between. Germline V gives CDR1 SGHRS, CDR2 YFSETQ. Here the CDR3 reads CASSPRGGAITEAFF. The CDR3, as DNA: TGCGCCAGCAGCCCGAGGGGGGGGGCGATCACTGAAGCTTTCTTT.

This clone was counted a single time. The V call is TRBV5-6, the J call TRBJ1-4; 10 nucleotides agree with TRBD1. The CDR3 spans 16 residues. V shed 4 bases and J 3 bases; nucleotides not matched to a gene: 6. CDR1 and CDR2 from the germline V gene are SGHDT and YYEEEE. The DNA for the CDR3 is TGTGCCAGCAGCCTCCGGGACAGGGGACCTAATGAAAAACTGTTTTTT. The encoded protein is CASSLRDRGPNEKLFF.

The chain joins TRBV5-4 to TRBJ1-2; D unclear. This CDR3 has 14 amino acids. Germline loops: CDR1 SGHNT, CDR2 YYREEE (reference sequence). Trimming shortened V by 3 bases and J by 4 bases, and 13 bases separated the two germline ends. Here the CDR3 reads CASSSPRNFYGYTF. In DNA form, the CDR3 reads TGTGCCAGCAGCTCACCCAGGAATTTCTATGGCTACACCTTC.

In DNA, the CDR3 is TGTGCCAGCAGTACACAGGGCTACGGAAACACCATATATTTT. Amino acids: CASSTQGYGNTIYF. The rearrangement links TRBV2 to TRBJ1-3; maybe TRBD1 (6 bases). CDR3 length equals 14 residues. V lost 5 bases, J lost 4 bases, and 12 bases lay in between. Germline CDR1 is SNHLY and CDR2 is FYNNEI.

The V and J genes are TRBV27 and TRBJ2-6, with D possibly matching TRBD1 (6 bases). The CDR3 runs 17 residues. Germline V gives CDR1 MNHEY, CDR2 SMNVEV (reference sequence). Trimming left V 1 base short and J 3 bases short, with 13 bases between. CDR3 protein: CASSLYRVSNGANVLTF. The DNA of the CDR3 is TGTGCCAGCAGTTTATACAGGGTATCGAATGGGGCCAACGTCCTGACTTTC.

The chain joins TRBV6-1 to TRBJ2-1; the D gene is possibly TRBD2 (7 bases). Looked up from germline, CDR1 is MNHNS and CDR2 is SASEGT. V lost 7 bases and J lost 5, with 18 bases in between. The CDR3 has 15 amino acids. The DNA of the CDR3 is TGTGCCAGCATTCGGGGGGCGCAGCCGAACAATGAGCAGTTCTTC. Translation gives CASIRGAQPNNEQFF.

This clone was seen only once. This chain joins TRBV19 and TRBJ2-1; 7 nucleotides line up with TRBD2. This CDR3 comprises 17 residues. The V and J ends lost 8 bases and 6 bases, in that order; junction bases with no gene match: 19. Germline V gene sequence: CDR1 LNHDA, CDR2 SQIVND (reference sequence). CDR3 sequence: CASANQRDYSLGNEQFF. CDR3 DNA: TGTGCCAGTGCCAACCAAAGGGACTACAGCCTAGGCAATGAGCAGTTCTTC.

The sample holds one count of this clone. The chain links TRBV6-1 to TRBJ1-2, with TRBD1 matching 8 bases. The germline V gene has CDR1 MNHNS and CDR2 SASEGT. This CDR3 spans 14 amino acids. The J segment lost 4 bases and the V segment lost 7 bases, leaving 8 bases of the junction unmatched. The CDR3 is CASTGRGRIYGYTF. The DNA of the CDR3 is TGTGCCAGCACGGGCAGGGGGCGAATCTATGGCTACACCTTC.

The chain links TRBV6-1 to TRBJ2-7; 7 bases fit TRBD1. J lost 6 bases, V lost 4 bases, and 12 bases had no gene match. The length of the CDR3 is 15 residues. Germline CDR1 reads MNHNS; CDR2 reads SASEGT. The CDR3: CASSGEQGMVSEQYF. The CDR3 DNA sequence: TGTGCCAGCAGTGGGGAACAGGGGATGGTATCCGAGCAGTACTTC.

The gene calls are TRBV28 and TRBJ2-7; 7 bases map to TRBD1. The CDR3 has 15 amino acids. From germline, CDR1 is MDHEN and CDR2 SYDVKM. The ends lost 9 bases at V and 7 bases at J; junction bases unmatched: 18. This CDR3 reads CARAGGLFLRVEQYF. DNA for the CDR3: TGTGCCAGAGCAGGGGGTTTGTTTTTGCGTGTGGAGCAGTACTTC.

This rearrangement joins TRBV6-6 to TRBJ1-1; D possibly corresponds to TRBD1 (5 bases). Trimming took 6 bases from V and 0 from J, leaving 11 bases between them. CDR1 is MNHNY, CDR2 SVGAGI, per germline (reference sequence). The CDR3 length is 14 residues. The CDR3 loop reads CASRYRTLNTEAFF. CDR3 bases: TGTGCCAGCAGGTACAGGACTCTGAACACTGAAGCTTTCTTT.

The genes are TRBV11-2 and TRBJ2-5; TRBD2 matches at 8 bases. This CDR3 has 15 amino acids. J lost 5 bases, V lost 1 base, and 6 bases had no gene match. Germline values: CDR1 SGHAT, CDR2 FQNNGV. CDR3 in DNA: TGTGCCAGCAGCTTAGCTGGGACTAGAGGGGAGACCCAGTACTTC. Protein sequence: CASSLAGTRGETQYF.

The chain carries TRBV6-1 and TRBJ1-1; D gene unclear. V lost 5 bases to trimming and J lost 0 bases, with 7 bases between them. CDR3 length: 13 residues. Germline loops: CDR1 MNHNS, CDR2 SASEGT. CDR3 loop: CASSLFLNTEAFF. In DNA form, the CDR3 reads TGTGCCAGCAGTCTGTTCCTGAACACTGAAGCTTTCTTT.